The sequence of this T cell receptor (beta chain) was determined in a study of CD8+ T cells in alopecia areata. T lymphocytes (CD4+ and CD8+) were sorted from PBMCs. As the sequencing template, cDNA was produced by extracting RNA and reverse transcribing it. Produced via immunoSEQ multiplex PCR; TCRdb's table is partial and in-frame only. The table lists about 140,000 clones, 50% to 65% of them singletons, with under 5.5% in the top ten. V shed 11 bases and J shed 3 bases, with 13 bases lying between them. The CDR3 spans 12 residues. Germline values: CDR1 SGHDN, CDR2 FVKESK. This clone was seen a few times. Its target is unknown. Findings of the study overall: Researchers report lesional scalp, most notably alopecia totalis/universalis, outstripped normal scalp in clonality. Patients showed less clear TCR sequence sharing than mice, possibly partly because of HLA diversity. Normal skin contains resident alphabeta T cells, and these are also sequenced in scalp samples.

The sample taken for sequencing was CD4+ T cells sorted from blood. The sequence was obtained from a human donor in good health. The chain is built from TRBV14 and TRBJ1-1; D remains unclear. The CDR3 region has the DNA TGTGCCTGGGAGCGGAGCCACACTGAAGCTTTCTTT. It translates to CAWERSHTEAFF.